This note documents a single T cell receptor beta chain sequence. The target antigen is unknown. Clinicians diagnosed patients from clinical symptoms, serum thyroxine and TRAb, thyroid ultrasound and orbital computed tomography. The CDR3 is made up of 14 amino acids. V was pared by 1 base and J by 6 bases, with 1 base of the junction left unmatched. Per the germline V gene, CDR1 is LNHDA and CDR2 is SQIVND (reference sequence). The record originates from a study of T cells in Graves' hyperthyroidism and ophthalmopathy. Overall study context: Once the initial diagnosis was made, peripheral blood was obtained before any treatment.

Study-wide findings and caveats: Progression to ophthalmopathy was predicted a median of roughly 6.5 months early.

Researchers amplified the TCR beta CDR3 regions from RNA transcripts. An initial round of RT-PCR targeting the TCR CDR3 relied on the HTBI primer set. A single record per CDR3 protein comes from TCRdb applying MiXCR to the multiplex PCR reads. The sample has more than 550,000 distinct CDR3 sequences, roughly 17% seen once. The TCR comes from a man aged 50 to 60 with Graves' hyperthyroidism. The chain combines TRBV19 with TRBJ2-1; 9 bases align to TRBD2. Sequencing was done on a sample of blood. CDR3 in amino acids: CASSIVTSGNEQFF. In nucleotides, the CDR3 is TGTGCCAGTAGTATAGTGACTAGCGGCAATGAGCAGTTCTTC.